Shown below are 8 T cell receptor beta chains from a single sample sequenced in a study of T cell responses to AZD1222 COVID-19 vaccine (dated by TCRdb to about 2021). Interpreted using the paper, the time point label stands for: baseline before first vaccination. Library construction relied on the immunoSEQ multiplex PCR assay. Entries here come from immuneACCESS through TCRdb and include only in-frame sequences with V and J called. Some clones fail to appear in such tables; in the studies checked, an unresolved V gene covers under half of the shortfall, and the cause of the remainder is unknown. The sample table shows approximately 26,000 clones, and around 90% are seen once. The ten largest clones represent about 1.2% of the sample. The sequences come from peripheral blood, collected on day 0 of AZD1222 vaccination. Source of these receptors: an adult in good health.

The chain uses TRBV19 and TRBJ2-7, with unresolved D. CDR1 and CDR2 from the germline V gene are LNHDA and SQIVND (reference sequence). Trimming shortened V by 5 bases and J by 10 bases, and 21 bases separated the two germline ends. CDR3 size: 14 residues. The CDR3 loop reads CASSPASAAKEQYF. CDR3 in DNA: TGTGCCAGTAGTCCCGCCTCTGCAGCCAAGGAACAGTACTTC.

The gene calls are TRBV9 and TRBJ2-3; TRBD2 agrees at 7 bases. J was trimmed by 4 bases and V by 4 bases; bases with no gene match: 12. Germline V gene sequence: CDR1 SGDLS, CDR2 YYNGEE. This CDR3 contains 16 residues. In DNA form, the CDR3 reads TGTGCCAGCAGCCCCGAAGCGGGGAGGACCCCAGATACGCAGTATTTT. This translates into CASSPEAGRTPDTQYF.

The V call is TRBV9, the J call TRBJ2-7; D is possibly TRBD1 (5 bases). Trimming shortened V by 4 bases and J by 2 bases, and 16 bases separated the two germline ends. This CDR3 contains 15 residues. CDR1 is SGDLS, CDR2 YYNGEE, per germline. The CDR3 loop is CASSPWGTGTYEQYF. The CDR3 DNA is TGTGCCAGCAGCCCCTGGGGAACAGGCACCTACGAGCAGTACTTC.

This chain connects TRBV7-8 to TRBJ2-7; a weak D match, TRBD1 (10 bases). CDR1 and CDR2 from the germline V gene are SGHVS and FQNEAQ. V was trimmed by 5 bases and J by 2 bases, leaving 28 bases between them. This CDR3 has 19 residues. The CDR3 sequence is CASSPIRDRGLAVTYEQYF. CDR3 in DNA: TGTGCCAGCAGCCCTATCCGGGACAGGGGACTAGCTGTGACCTACGAGCAGTACTTC.

The chain has TRBV5-1 and TRBJ2-7, with 7 bases aligning to TRBD1. V lost 4 bases to trimming and J lost 1 base; unmatched junction nucleotides: 5. The germline CDR1 and CDR2 sequences are SGHRS and YFSETQ. The length of the CDR3 is 14 residues. CDR3 nucleotides: TGCGCCAGCAGCGTCCGGGACAGATCCTACGAGCAGTACTTC. Protein sequence: CASSVRDRSYEQYF.

The chain combines TRBV5-1 with TRBJ1-1; D is ambiguous. The CDR3 runs 13 residues. Per germline, CDR1 SGHRS and CDR2 YFSETQ. The ends were cut back, 0 bases at V and 1 base at J, with 4 bases in the middle. The CDR3 coding sequence is TGCGCCAGCAGCTTGGTACGGAACACTGAAGCTTTCTTT. It is translated as CASSLVRNTEAFF.

The gene calls are TRBV3-1 (or the pseudogene TRBV3-2) and TRBJ2-1; D may be TRBD2 (6 bases). This CDR3 is built from 13 residues. Germline assignment: CDR1 LGHDT and CDR2 YNNKEL (reference sequence). V was trimmed by 1 base and J by 8 bases, leaving 9 bases between them. CDR3 sequence reads: CASSQVGSYEQFF. The CDR3 DNA follows: TGTGCCAGCAGCCAAGTCGGGAGCTATGAGCAGTTCTTC.

The genes are TRBV2 and TRBJ1-6; 9 nucleotides align to TRBD1. J was trimmed by 8 bases and V by 6 bases; bases with no gene match: 5. The CDR3 is made up of 14 amino acids. Germline lookup yields CDR1 SNHLY and CDR2 FYNNEI. CDR3 residues: CASRQGALDSPLHF. In nucleotides, the CDR3 is TGTGCCAGCAGACAGGGGGCCTTGGATTCACCCCTCCACTTT.